This is a list of T cell receptor beta chains from one sample in a study of beta chain features in type 1 diabetes. The data were produced by immunoSEQ multiplex PCR, yet TCRdb's version contains in-frame clones alone and is incomplete. Of 200,000 to 300,000 clones in the sample, 13% to 15% are singletons; the top ten hold about 0.024%. The sample was naive CD4+ T cells from blood. All receptors derive from a woman in her 40s in good health. CDR3s include the opening cysteine and the closing phenylalanine or tryptophan. Clone size appears in some rows only: once, few, many, or a class for an expanded clone.

V: TRBV23-1
size: .
CDR3: CASIPAGRGPHKLGNEQFF

V: TRBV29-1
size: .
CDR3: CSVDGTGSYGYTF

V: TRBV28
size: few
CDR3: CASTSGGSGETQYF

V: TRBV7-2
size: few
CDR3: CASRRVMNTEAFF

V: TRBV19
size: .
CDR3: CATTDRGAYGYTF

V: TRBV18
size: few
CDR3: CASSQLLRGPYYGYTF

V: TRBV2
size: .
CDR3: CASSAVGTGADIQYF

V: TRBV5-1
size: few
CDR3: CASSLAGGADTGELFF

V: TRBV14
size: .
CDR3: CASSQDPGLGNTEAFF

V: TRBV29-1
size: few
CDR3: CSVVLPLSNYQGARGEQYF

V: TRBV15
size: few
CDR3: CATSRAPGGISTDTQYF

V: TRBV18
size: .
CDR3: CASSLRGAEAFF

V: TRBV9
size: .
CDR3: CASSVENGLAGPDTDTQYF

V: TRBV29-1
size: .
CDR3: CSERQGTEAFF

V: TRBV5-1
size: .
CDR3: CASSPGLAGAPGTQYF

V: TRBV18
size: few
CDR3: CASSPESGGTEAFF

V: TRBV7-4
size: few
CDR3: CASSFGSRAGNTIYF

V: TRBV2
size: .
CDR3: CASNHPMGGSNQPQHF

V: TRBV5-4
size: .
CDR3: CASSLDRGGNSPLHF

V: TRBV2
size: few
CDR3: CASSQSTGSNQPQHF

V: TRBV5-1
size: few
CDR3: CASSLDTGGGTGELFF

V: TRBV4-1
size: few
CDR3: CASSQQEGTGVGANVLTF

V: TRBV7-2
size: .
CDR3: CASSQRGEHYEQYF

V: TRBV7-6
size: few
CDR3: CASSLVLGETQYF

V: TRBV2
size: few
CDR3: CASSELGQGAGSPLHF

V: TRBV7-2
size: .
CDR3: CASSLGRARGTQYF

V: TRBV21-1
size: .
CDR3: CASSPRRMNTEAFF

V: TRBV5-6
size: once
CDR3: CASFGLVEASYEQYF

V: TRBV23-1
size: few
CDR3: CASSQGLTNTEAFF

V: TRBV29-1
size: few
CDR3: CSVEGSSQIYGYTF

V: TRBV5-4
size: .
CDR3: CASSSWGGEQYF

V: TRBV6-5
size: few
CDR3: CASSYPRNGELFF

V: TRBV21-1
size: .
CDR3: CASSHRSYEQYF

V: TRBV9
size: .
CDR3: CASSVGLFSYEQYF

V: TRBV4-3
size: few
CDR3: CASSPLMTGETQYF